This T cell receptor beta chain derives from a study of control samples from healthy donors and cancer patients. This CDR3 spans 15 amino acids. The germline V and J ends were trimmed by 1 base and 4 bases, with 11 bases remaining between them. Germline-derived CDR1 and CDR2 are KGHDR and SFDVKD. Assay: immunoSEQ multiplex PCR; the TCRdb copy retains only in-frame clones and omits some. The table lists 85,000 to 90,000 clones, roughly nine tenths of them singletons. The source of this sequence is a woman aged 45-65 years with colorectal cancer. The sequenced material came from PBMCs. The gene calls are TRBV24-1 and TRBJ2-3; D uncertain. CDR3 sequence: CATSDLGLTPDTQYF. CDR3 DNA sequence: TGTGCCACCAGTGATTTAGGGCTGACCCCAGATACGCAGTATTTT.